This T cell receptor beta chain was retrieved from a study of cytomegalovirus exposure and HLA in healthy donors. Broader study findings: HLA alleles showed associations with some 15,000 TCR beta sequences in a later analysis, at a 0.05 false discovery rate. As was reported, the HLA-A and HLA-B alleles of most subjects were accurately predicted from TCR beta sequences.

On this clone: What it binds is not known.

Primers: 60 Vbeta forward and 13 Jbeta reverse. Libraries were prepared by immunoSEQ multiplex PCR; TCRdb keeps only in-frame clonotypes and omits some of them. The listing records 75,000 to 95,000 clones. Germline lookup yields CDR1 MGHRA and CDR2 YSYEKL. The V and J ends lost 2 bases and 5 bases, in that order; junction bases with no gene match: 11. CDR3 length: 17 residues. The receptor comes from a woman aged 60-75 years in good health and CMV-seronegative. The sample was PBMCs. This chain connects TRBV4-1 to TRBJ1-4; TRBD1 agrees at 7 bases. The CDR3 DNA reads TGCGCCAGCAGCCAAAACACACAGGGGCGGATAAATGAAAAACTGTTTTTT. Translating gives CASSQNTQGRINEKLFF.